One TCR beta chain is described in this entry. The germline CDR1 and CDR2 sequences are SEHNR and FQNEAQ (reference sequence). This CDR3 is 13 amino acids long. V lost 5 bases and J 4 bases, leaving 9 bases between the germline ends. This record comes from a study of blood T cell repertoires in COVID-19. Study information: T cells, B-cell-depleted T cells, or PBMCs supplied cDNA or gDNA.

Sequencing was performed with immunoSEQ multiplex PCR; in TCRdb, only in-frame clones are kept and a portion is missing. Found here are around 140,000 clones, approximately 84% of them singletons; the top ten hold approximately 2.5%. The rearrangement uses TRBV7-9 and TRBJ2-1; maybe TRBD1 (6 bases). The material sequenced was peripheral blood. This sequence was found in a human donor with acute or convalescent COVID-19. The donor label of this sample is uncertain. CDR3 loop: CASSTGQYNEQFF. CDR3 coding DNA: TGTGCCAGCAGCACCGGACAGTACAATGAGCAGTTCTTC.